The 22 T cell receptor beta chains listed next were all sequenced from one sample in a study of molecular identifiers for immune sequencing clone quantification. TCRdb re-derived calls from the PCR reads in MiXCR, one entry per CDR3 protein. The sample records fewer than 25,000 distinct CDR3 sequences, approximately 17% being singletons. The sample was naive CD8+ T cells from blood, with Jurkat cell RNA spiked in. Subset of the sample: FACS-sorted CD8+CD4-CCR7+CD45RA+ naive T cells. These receptors all stem from a human donor in good health. Some libraries in this study had Jurkat cell RNA spiked in.

For this clonotype: Sequence at one end of the junction differs from germline and may be a read error. The chain has TRBV27 and TRBJ2-5, with D hard to call. This CDR3 is built from 13 residues. Germline V gives CDR1 MNHEY, CDR2 SMNVEV (reference sequence). The CDR3 nucleotides are TGTACCAGCAGTTTATCAAAGGCTTACACCCAGTACTTC. This translates into CTSSLSKAYTQYF.

The count of this clonotype is one. This sequence joins TRBV20-1 and TRBJ2-3; 9 bases match TRBD2. The V gene end was trimmed by 1 base and the J gene end by 0 bases; junction bases not matched to a gene: 5. This CDR3 comprises 16 residues. Germline V gene data show CDR1 as DFQATT and CDR2 as SNEGSKA (reference sequence). The CDR3 reads CSARGSGGPSTDTQYF. The CDR3 nucleotides are TGCAGTGCTAGAGGTAGCGGGGGCCCAAGCACAGATACGCAGTATTTT.

In its sample, this clonotype ranks as medium-sized (0.01 to 0.1%). V usage is TRBV29-1 and J usage is TRBJ2-7; perhaps TRBD1 as D (6 bases). In germline, CDR1 is SQVTM, CDR2 ANQGSEA. The CDR3 is made up of 13 amino acids. V was shortened by 8 bases and J by 2 bases, with 16 bases between the two germline ends. This CDR3 is CSITTGAAYEQYF. CDR3 nucleotide sequence: TGCAGCATTACGACAGGTGCCGCCTACGAGCAGTACTTC.

In the case of this clonotype: A single base separates this from a much larger clone, so it may be a read error. Because the CDR3 is missing its conserved closing phenylalanine or tryptophan, this is likely a read error. The chain employs TRBV5-3 and TRBJ1-6; 9 positions agree with TRBD1. TRBV5-3 is treated as an ORF (open reading frame) with a function not yet certain. This CDR3 region has 17 residues. The CDR3 protein is CASSSLTGGEGNSPLHL. As DNA, the CDR3 is TGTGCCAGCAGCTCGCTAACAGGGGGCGAAGGGAATTCACCCCTCCACCTT.

This clonotype was seen ten or more times. V is TRBV20-1 and J is TRBJ2-3, with unresolved D. Germline-derived CDR1 and CDR2 are DFQATT and SNEGSKA (reference sequence). The length of the CDR3 is 14 residues. Deletions cut 6 bases from V and 0 bases from J, with 13 bases between. CDR3 amino acids: CSAQVAESTDTQYF. For the CDR3, the DNA is TGCAGTGCCCAGGTGGCGGAAAGCACAGATACGCAGTATTTT.

This clonotype was found many times. This sequence joins TRBV12-3 or TRBV12-4 and TRBJ2-1, with D perhaps assigned TRBD1 or TRBD2 (5 bases each). The CDR3 loop spans 15 amino acids. Trimming shortened V by 5 bases and J by 12 bases, and 23 bases separated the two germline ends. DNA for the CDR3: TGTGCCAGCAGTCTTGGGACGCAGGCAGTTTTCGGGCAGTTCTTC. Encoded protein: CASSLGTQAVFGQFF.

This clonotype was recorded at least ten times. V and J are TRBV30 and TRBJ1-5, with D possibly matching TRBD1 (6 bases). Germline V CDR1 and CDR2: GTSNPN, SVGIG (reference sequence). The length of the CDR3 is 14 residues. The V end lost 1 base, the J end lost 6 bases, and 13 bases lay between the germline ends. CDR3 sequence (DNA): TGTGCCTGGAGTGGTCCACAGGGTACTCAGCCCCAGCATTTT. It yields the protein CAWSGPQGTQPQHF.

Ten or more counts support this clonotype. This chain connects TRBV5-8 to TRBJ2-3, with 10 bases identical to TRBD2. CDR3 size: 16 residues. Germline loops: CDR1 SGHTS, CDR2 YDEGEE. Trimming at V came to 3 bases and at J to 0 bases, leaving 4 bases not matched to a gene. The CDR3 DNA reads TGTGCCAGCAGCTGGGAACTAGCGGGGAGCACAGATACGCAGTATTTT. This translates into CASSWELAGSTDTQYF.

The rearrangement joins TRBV10-3 to TRBJ2-7, with D possibly matching TRBD1 (6 bases). The CDR3 length is 14 residues. The V end was cut by 3 bases, the J end by 6 bases, with 15 bases between. The germline V gene has CDR1 ENHRY and CDR2 SYGVKD. This CDR3 reads CAISEVDEGVEQYF. The DNA of the CDR3 is TGTGCCATCAGTGAAGTAGACGAGGGGGTCGAGCAGTACTTC.

This clonotype has a count of ten or more. The rearrangement uses TRBV6-5 and TRBJ1-3; the D is unclear. In germline, CDR1 is MNHEY, CDR2 SVGAGI. Trimming stripped 3 bases from V and 0 bases from J, with 21 bases between. This CDR3 is built from 19 residues. The CDR3 DNA reads as TGTGCCAGCAGTTATTTCTCCCCGGGCCCCGGGGACTCTGGAAACACCATATATTTT. Translated: CASSYFSPGPGDSGNTIYF.

This clonotype was found many times. CDR3 in amino acids: CSASLAGVGITGELFF. CDR3 DNA sequence: TGCAGTGCTAGTCTAGCGGGAGTGGGTATCACCGGGGAGCTGTTTTTT. The chain couples TRBV20-1 to TRBJ2-2, with TRBD2 matching over 10 bases. The junction had 8 bases not matched to a gene; V was cut back by 3 bases and J by 4 bases. This CDR3 spans 16 amino acids. CDR1 and CDR2 (germline): DFQATT, SNEGSKA (reference sequence).

This clonotype has ten or more counts. The CDR3 spells CASGLEIDGNQPQHF. The CDR3 nucleotides are TGTGCTAGTGGTTTGGAAATAGATGGCAATCAGCCCCAGCATTTT. The chain carries TRBV12-5 and TRBJ1-5, with D uncertain. V lost 1 base and J 2 bases, leaving 9 bases between the germline ends. The CDR3 runs 15 residues. The germline CDR1 and CDR2 sequences are LGHNT and FRNRAP.

This clonotype was detected ten times or more. The V and J genes are TRBV4-3 and TRBJ2-7; either TRBD1 or TRBD2 may fit D (5 bases each). The germline gives CDR1 LGHNA, CDR2 YSLEER. CDR3 length: 18 residues. The V and J ends lost 0 bases and 2 bases respectively, with 20 bases between them. The CDR3 loop reads CASSQDWVGGTRTYEQYF. The CDR3 DNA follows: TGCGCCAGCAGCCAAGATTGGGTTGGTGGGACCCGGACCTACGAGCAGTACTTC.

Worth noting for this clonotype: With a much larger clone just one base away, this may be a read error. The CDR3 ends on some other residue instead of the conserved phenylalanine or tryptophan, so this is likely a read error. The V and J genes are TRBV19 and TRBJ1-1, with a weak D call TRBD1 (5 bases). This CDR3 has 14 amino acids. Trimming shortened V by 5 bases and J by 1 base, and 11 bases separated the two germline ends. Germline loops: CDR1 LNHDA, CDR2 SQIVND (reference sequence). The CDR3: CASSSQETNTEAFL. The CDR3 nucleotides read TGTGCCAGTAGTTCACAGGAAACGAACACTGAAGCTTTCCTT.

The table lists this clonotype with many counts. This rearrangement joins TRBV4-1 to TRBJ2-2; D possibly uses TRBD1 or TRBD2 (5 bases each). Germline CDR1 and CDR2: MGHRA and YSYEKL. The ends were cut back, 3 bases at V and 3 bases at J, with 14 bases in the middle. This CDR3 contains 16 residues. The CDR3 is CASSHRTQGDTGELFF. As DNA, the CDR3 is TGCGCCAGCAGCCATAGGACTCAGGGTGACACCGGGGAGCTGTTTTTT.

This clonotype showed up many times. This sequence joins TRBV30 and TRBJ1-1; tentatively, D is TRBD1 (5 bases). The length of the CDR3 is 13 residues. V dropped 3 bases and J dropped 4 bases, with 12 bases sitting between them. Germline V gene data show CDR1 as GTSNPN and CDR2 as SVGIG (reference sequence). This chain's CDR3 is CAWSRVESTEAFF. CDR3 nucleotides: TGTGCCTGGAGCAGGGTCGAGAGCACTGAAGCTTTCTTT.

This clonotype has at least ten counts. The J gene is TRBJ1-3, the V gene TRBV15; D not resolved. Germline assignment: CDR1 LNHNV and CDR2 YYDKDF (reference sequence). Between the trimmed V and J ends, which lost 0 bases and 0 bases, there was a span of 12 bases. The CDR3 is 17 residues long. For the CDR3, the DNA is TGTGCCACCAGCAGAGATCGACCAGAAGACTCTGGAAACACCATATATTTT. This codes for CATSRDRPEDSGNTIYF.

This clonotype was counted many times. The chain recombines TRBV7-9 with TRBJ1-1; no firm D call. The CDR3 is made up of 14 amino acids. Trimming pared 4 bases from V and 5 bases from J, leaving 14 bases between. The V gene's germline CDR1 is SEHNR and CDR2 FQNEAQ (reference sequence). The CDR3 is CASSSDIRRTEAFF. The CDR3 coding sequence is TGTGCCAGCAGCTCGGATATCAGGCGGACTGAAGCTTTCTTT.

The sample holds many counts of this clonotype. V is TRBV4-3 and J is TRBJ1-1; D is unresolved. Germline CDR1 LGHNA, CDR2 YSLEER. There are 14 residues in the CDR3. The ends were cut back, 2 bases at V and 0 bases at J, with 7 bases in the middle. CDR3 nucleotides: TGCGCCAGCAGCCAAAACAATTTGAACACTGAAGCTTTCTTT. It specifies CASSQNNLNTEAFF.

The table lists this clonotype with many counts. The rearrangement uses TRBV30 and TRBJ1-1; D might be TRBD1 (5 bases). V was clipped by 8 bases and J by 6 bases, with 13 bases between them. From germline, CDR1 is GTSNPN and CDR2 SVGIG (reference sequence). This CDR3 comprises 11 residues. CDR3 protein: CAGAKSPEAFF. In DNA, the CDR3 is TGTGCCGGGGCCAAGTCACCTGAAGCTTTCTTT.

This clonotype was found a few times. This chain uses TRBV5-4 with TRBJ2-7; perhaps TRBD2 as D (6 bases). CDR1 is SGHNT, CDR2 YYREEE, per germline (reference sequence). The V end was cut by 4 bases, the J end by 6 bases, with 17 bases between. CDR3 length: 14 amino acids. CDR3 DNA: TGTGCCAGCAGCCCGGACACCCTGGGGGGCGAGCAGTACTTC. It is translated as CASSPDTLGGEQYF.

There are many counts of this clonotype. The chain couples TRBV6-5 to TRBJ1-1; D remains unclear. V was shortened by 0 bases and J by 6 bases, with 8 bases between the two germline ends. This CDR3 has 13 residues. Germline V gives CDR1 MNHEY, CDR2 SVGAGI. This chain's CDR3 is CASSYSEWAEAFF. CDR3 DNA sequence: TGTGCCAGCAGTTACTCAGAATGGGCTGAAGCTTTCTTT.